This T cell receptor beta chain was observed in a study of identical twins. TCRdb processed the 5' RACE reads anew with MiXCR; each CDR3 protein has one entry. The table has about 730,000 distinct CDR3 sequences, 21% seen once. This clonotype was counted a few times. Its target is not known. J was trimmed by 4 bases and V by 10 bases; bases with no gene match: 6. This CDR3 has 12 residues. The germline gives CDR1 ENHRY, CDR2 SYGVKD. Findings and limits, study-wide: For out-of-frame alpha sequences shared by twins, low generation probability was in excess. Beta out-of-frame sequences displayed a weaker excess of sharing between twins.

The sample also formed part of further work on T cells expressing NK-cell markers. As reported in that work: Seven sequenced donors out of eight were HCMV-seropositive, one seronegative. Whether the expanded NKG2C+ T cell clones recognized HCMV remained unclear.

The rearrangement uses TRBV10-3 and TRBJ2-7; 8 bases align to TRBD1. The sequencing sample was made of PBMCs. The sequence was obtained from a woman aged 18-35 years in good health. CDR3 DNA sequence: TGTGCCACAGGGGGACAGGAGTACGAGCAGTACTTC. Translation: CATGGQEYEQYF.